Here is one T cell receptor (beta chain) with its context. There is no known antigen for this receptor. No base-level quality is on record; no much larger clone is a single base apart. Libraries were prepared through the immunoSEQ multiplex PCR assay. The clones in this table, taken by TCRdb from immuneACCESS, are in-frame only. Not every clone is retained; where verified, under half of the shortfall comes from an unresolved V gene, and the cause of the rest is unknown. The sample profile shows about 39,000 clones; 75% to 90% of them were found once. Together, the top ten hold around 0.99% of the sample. Mismatch repair deficiency in every enrolled patient was established by polymerase chain reaction or immunohistochemistry. TCR sequencing was performed for a few patients who responded to pembrolizumab therapy. The phase II trial prospectively evaluated PD-1 blockade with pembrolizumab in advanced mismatch repair-deficient cancers, independent of tissue of origin. Serial peripheral blood T cell samples were collected before and at multiple times after starting PD-1 blockade. The timing of each blood sample was reported as weeks after the first dose of pembrolizumab.

At the junction V is shortened by 3 bases and J by 7 bases; bases outside the gene matches: 9. From cysteine to phenylalanine, the CDR3 is 16 amino acids long. CDR3 DNA only is kept here, 48 bases in frame from base 1. CDR1 is given as SGHNT and CDR2 as YYREEE, both from the germline V gene (reference sequence). The source of the sample is a study of PD-1 blockade in mismatch repair-deficient tumors (dated by TCRdb to the late 2010s). About the full investigation: Between late 2013 and September 2016, the trial enrolled 86 consecutive patients with over 10 mismatch repair-deficient cancer types, every one of whom had been previously treated and was progressing. Deep sequencing of TCR CDR3 regions was used to track tumor-associated T cell clones in peripheral blood of patients responding to PD-1 blockade. Overall study outcomes, separate from this receptor: Tumor-resident clones, often undetectable in blood before treatment, expanded rapidly after pembrolizumab and then contracted, generally before radiologic responses.

This receptor was identified in an adult with mismatch repair-deficient cancer. This specimen was PBMCs, taken 38 weeks after starting pembrolizumab. Recombination connected TRBV5-4 to TRBJ1-5, and TRBD1 matches 11 of the central bases. The DNA sequence is as follows: TGTGCCAGCAGCTATGGTGGACAGGGGGCCAAGCAGCCCCAGCATTTT. The translation is CASSYGGQGAKQPQHF.